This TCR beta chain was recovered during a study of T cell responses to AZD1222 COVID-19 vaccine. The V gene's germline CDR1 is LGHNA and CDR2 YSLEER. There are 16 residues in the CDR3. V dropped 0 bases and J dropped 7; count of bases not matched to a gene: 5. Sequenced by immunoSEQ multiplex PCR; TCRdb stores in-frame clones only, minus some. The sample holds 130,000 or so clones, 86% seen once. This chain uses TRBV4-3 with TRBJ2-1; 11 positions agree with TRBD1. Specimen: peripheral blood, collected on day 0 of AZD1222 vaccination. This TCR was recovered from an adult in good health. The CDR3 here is CASSQDLGTGGNEQFF. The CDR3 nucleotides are TGCGCCAGCAGCCAAGATCTGGGGACAGGGGGTAATGAGCAGTTCTTC.